Presented here are 30 T cell receptor beta chains from one specimen sequenced in a study of beta chain features in type 1 diabetes (dated by TCRdb to 2016 to 2019). The antigens of these receptors remain unknown. Library creation used the immunoSEQ multiplex PCR assay. All of the isolated RNA was reverse transcribed with the High Capacity cDNA Reverse Transcription Kit, so expressed TCRB transcripts were sequenced. TCRdb obtained this table from immuneACCESS and retained in-frame rearrangements with V and J assigned. These tables miss some clones; where compared with another copy, unresolved V genes account for less than half of the shortfall, and the remainder is unexplained. In this sample the table shows hundreds of thousands of clones, 14% of which occur a single time. The ten largest clonotypes hold 0.017% of the sample. The full study reports these points: Type 1 diabetes patients showed a moderate but significant shortening of TCRB CDR3 length in all four CD4+ subsets.

Sequenced: naive CD4+ T cells from blood. The sample's cell subset or site label, decoded: true naive CD4+ T cells. Receptor source: a man aged 25-45 years with type 1 diabetes.

This chain joins TRBV28 and TRBJ1-5; D unclear. The V and J ends lost 7 bases and 12 bases respectively, with 10 bases between them. CDR1 is MDHEN and CDR2 is SYDVKM in the germline V gene. This CDR3 spans 10 amino acids. As DNA, the CDR3 is TGTGCCAGCAAGCGACGGATCCAGCATTTT. The encoded protein is CASKRRIQHF.

In DNA form, the CDR3 reads TGTGCCAGCAGCTTAGCGTACAGCCTGTGGAATGAGCAGTTCTTC. This encodes CASSLAYSLWNEQFF. The chain carries TRBV7-2 and TRBJ2-1; D gene unclear. This CDR3 contains 15 residues. The germline V gene has CDR1 SGHTA and CDR2 FQGNSA. Trimming removed 0 bases at V and 7 bases at J, with 13 bases between.

The V and J genes are TRBV11-2 and TRBJ2-7; 7 bases match TRBD2. Germline V lookup: CDR1 SGHAT, CDR2 FQNNGV. CDR3 length: 14 residues. The V segment lost 3 bases and the J segment 6 bases; nucleotides outside the gene matches: 8. The CDR3 region has the DNA TGTGCCAGCAGCTTCCAGGGTGGGGAGGGCGAGCAGTACTTC. Translated, it gives CASSFQGGEGEQYF.

The chain combines TRBV27 with TRBJ1-2, with D unclear. V gave up 0 bases and J gave up 11 bases, with 13 bases separating them. Per germline, CDR1 MNHEY and CDR2 SMNVEV (reference sequence). CDR3 length: 13 residues. CDR3 nucleotides: TGTGCCAGCAGTTTATCGGTAGGAGGAGGGTACACCTTC. It yields the protein CASSLSVGGGYTF.

The chain has TRBV6-1 and TRBJ2-7; 11 nucleotides line up with TRBD1. The CDR3 spans 15 residues. J gave up 2 bases and V 6 bases, and 6 bases lay outside the gene matches. CDR1 and CDR2 (germline): MNHNS, SASEGT. The DNA for the CDR3 is TGTGCCAGCAGCGATACGGGACAGGGGGCCTACGAGCAGTACTTC. The encoded protein is CASSDTGQGAYEQYF.

This clone has a handful of counts. The chain combines TRBV7-9 with TRBJ2-7; 12 nucleotides match TRBD2. J lost 6 bases, V lost 3 bases, and 6 bases had no gene match. Germline V gene lookup returns CDR1 SEHNR and CDR2 FQNEAQ (reference sequence). The CDR3 totals 15 residues. The CDR3 DNA reads as TGTGCCAGCAGCTTCAGACTAGCGGGAGATCGCGAGCAGTACTTC. Translation: CASSFRLAGDREQYF.

This clone was counted only a few times. V usage is TRBV4-2 and J usage is TRBJ2-7; 10 bases agree with TRBD2. Germline trimming cut 1 base from V and 3 bases from J; bases unmatched to any gene: 6. Germline V lookup: CDR1 LGHNA, CDR2 YNFKEQ. The CDR3 runs to 16 residues. As DNA, the CDR3 is TGTGCCAGCAGCCAAGGGAGGTCTAGCGGGAGCTACGAGCAGTACTTC. Protein product: CASSQGRSSGSYEQYF.

This clone was found a few times. The chain carries TRBV30 and TRBJ2-4; the match to TRBD1 covers 9 bases. Germline lookup yields CDR1 GTSNPN and CDR2 SVGIG (reference sequence). The CDR3 loop spans 14 amino acids. Trimming removed 6 bases from V and 7 bases from J; junction bases left unmatched: 10. The CDR3 nucleotides read TGTGCCTGTAGACGGACAGGGGAGGGGAACATTCAGTACTTC. It is translated as CACRRTGEGNIQYF.

This clone was found a few times. The chain carries TRBV5-1 and TRBJ2-7; 7 bases are shared with TRBD1. The CDR3 runs 14 residues. Germline CDR1 SGHRS, CDR2 YFSETQ. V was pared by 0 bases and J by 1 base, with 1 base of the junction left unmatched. CDR3 coding DNA: TGCGCCAGCAGCTTGGGGGGACAGTCCTACGAGCAGTACTTC. It is translated as CASSLGGQSYEQYF.

The chain uses TRBV4-2 and TRBJ1-1, with a tentative D call TRBD1 (5 bases). Germline V CDR1 and CDR2: LGHNA, YNFKEQ. V was cut by 7 bases and J by 1 base, with 13 bases left in between. The CDR3 runs 14 residues. CDR3 DNA: TGTGCCAGCACCACCGGGGGAGGGAACACTGAAGCTTTCTTT. It is translated as CASTTGGGNTEAFF.

This clone was recorded a few times. The chain joins TRBV2 to TRBJ2-3; 8 nucleotides agree with TRBD1. CDR3 size: 14 residues. The J segment lost 3 bases and the V segment lost 4 bases, leaving 3 bases of the junction unmatched. In germline, CDR1 is SNHLY, CDR2 FYNNEI. Here the CDR3 DNA reads TGTGCCAGCAGTGCGGACAGGGCGACAGATACGCAGTATTTT. Translating it yields CASSADRATDTQYF.

This clone has only a few counts. V is TRBV25-1 and J is TRBJ1-3; D not resolved. Germline CDR1 and CDR2: MGHDK and SYGVNS. Trimming took 3 bases from V and 1 from J, leaving 7 bases between them. This CDR3 has 14 residues. The CDR3 bases are TGTGCCAGCAGTGATGCCGGGTCTGGAAACACCATATATTTT. This codes for CASSDAGSGNTIYF.

This clone occurred a few times. V is TRBV28 and J is TRBJ2-7; D gene ambiguous. CDR3 size: 12 residues. Germline CDR1 reads MDHEN; CDR2 reads SYDVKM. Trimming pared 8 bases from V and 2 bases from J, leaving 10 bases between. In nucleotides, the CDR3 is TGTGCCAGCTCGGCGGTTACCTACGAGCAGTACTTC. This translates into CASSAVTYEQYF.

The chain links TRBV29-1 to TRBJ2-1; D is undetermined. This CDR3 has 11 residues. Looked up from germline, CDR1 is SQVTM and CDR2 is ANQGSEA. V was trimmed by 7 bases and J by 5 bases, leaving 9 bases between them. In DNA, the CDR3 is TGCAGCGGGGCCAGAGACAATGAGCAGTTCTTC. This gives the protein CSGARDNEQFF.

J is TRBJ2-1 and V is TRBV5-1; no clear D gene. The CDR3 contains 17 residues. V shed 0 bases and J shed 0 bases, with 13 bases lying between them. From germline, CDR1 is SGHRS and CDR2 YFSETQ. Written as DNA, the CDR3 is TGCGCCAGCAGCTTGGATAGAGGAGCGTCCTCCTACAATGAGCAGTTCTTC. As protein: CASSLDRGASSYNEQFF.

This clone was found a few times. The chain employs TRBV27 and TRBJ2-3, with D possibly being TRBD1 (5 bases). The CDR3 has 13 amino acids. With 8 bases removed from V and 6 bases from J, the gap between germline ends came to 15 bases. Germline V gives CDR1 MNHEY, CDR2 SMNVEV (reference sequence). CDR3 amino acids: CASSGAHGDTQYF. In DNA form, the CDR3 reads TGTGCCAGCTCTGGGGCCCACGGGGATACGCAGTATTTT.

In its sample, this clone was seen many times. V gene TRBV29-1 combines with J gene TRBJ2-5; 11 positions agree with TRBD2. The CDR3 runs to 12 residues. With V trimmed by 6 bases and J by 5 bases, 2 bases remained unmatched. The germline CDR1 and CDR2 sequences are SQVTM and ANQGSEA. The CDR3 nucleotides are TGCAGCGTCACTAGCGGGAGTGAGACCCAGTACTTC. Its translation: CSVTSGSETQYF. The entire variable domain, with the rest obtained from reference TRBV29-1 and TRBJ2-5, is as follows: SAVISQKPSRDICQRGTSLTIQCQVDSQVTMMFWYRQQPGQSLTLIATANQGSEATYESGFVIDKFPISRPNLTFSTLTVSNMSPEDSSIYLCSVTSGSETQYFGPGTRLLVL.

The chain combines TRBV28 with TRBJ2-1, with D uncertain. V lost 7 bases, J lost 0 bases, and 10 bases lay in between. The CDR3 has 14 residues. Germline CDR1 reads MDHEN; CDR2 reads SYDVKM. The CDR3 here is CASTDNRSYNEQFF. In nucleotides, the CDR3 is TGTGCCAGCACCGACAACCGCTCCTACAATGAGCAGTTCTTC.

The genes are TRBV5-4 and TRBJ2-1, with TRBD2 matching 14 bases. After removal of 3 bases from V and 9 bases from J, the junction contained 8 bases not matched to a gene. Germline V gene sequence: CDR1 SGHNT, CDR2 YYREEE (reference sequence). The CDR3 runs to 16 residues. In DNA, the CDR3 is TGTGCCAGCAGCTACGGACTAGCGGGAGGCGCGGGTGAGCAGTTCTTC. Protein sequence: CASSYGLAGGAGEQFF.

This clone was seen a single time. The V call is TRBV11-3, the J call TRBJ1-1, with 8 bases identical to TRBD1. Looked up from germline, CDR1 is SGHNT and CDR2 is YENEEA. Losses at the gene ends were 4 bases for V and 1 base for J; bases not matched to a gene: 5. The CDR3 runs to 15 residues. The CDR3 DNA follows: TGTGCCAGCAGCTATGGACAGGGAACGAACACTGAAGCTTTCTTT. It translates to CASSYGQGTNTEAFF.

This clone came up a few times. CDR3 coding DNA: TGTGCCAGCAGCTTCCAACAGGGGGGGACCGGGGAGCTGTTTTTT. Its protein is CASSFQQGGTGELFF. The J gene is TRBJ2-2, the V gene TRBV11-1; tentatively, D is TRBD1 (8 bases). Trimming took 3 bases from V and 5 from J, leaving 13 bases between them. Per the germline V gene, CDR1 is SGHAT and CDR2 is FQDESV (reference sequence). This CDR3 is built from 15 residues.

This clone occurred a few times. The V gene is TRBV18, the J gene TRBJ2-7, with D tentatively TRBD1 (6 bases). The V end lost 3 bases, the J end lost 3 bases, and 12 bases lay between the germline ends. This CDR3 spans 14 amino acids. Germline CDR1 reads KGHSH; CDR2 reads LQKENI. This CDR3 is CASSPQGNYYEQYF. The CDR3 DNA reads as TGTGCCAGCTCACCTCAGGGGAATTACTACGAGCAGTACTTC.

The chain has TRBV19 and TRBJ2-7, with TRBD2 matching over 10 bases. The germline CDR1 and CDR2 sequences are LNHDA and SQIVND (reference sequence). The junction had 2 bases not matched to a gene; V was cut back by 6 bases and J by 0 bases. The CDR3 runs 14 residues. CDR3 residues: CASRASGSSYEQYF. The CDR3 nucleotides are TGTGCCAGTAGAGCTAGCGGGAGCTCCTACGAGCAGTACTTC. The whole variable domain, filled in from reference TRBV19 and TRBJ2-7, reads DGGITQSPKYLFRKEGQNVTLSCEQNLNHDAMYWYRQDPGQGLRLIYYSQIVNDFQKGDIAEGYSVSREKKESFPLTVTSAQKNPTAFYLCASRASGSSYEQYFGPGTRLTVT.

This clone showed up just a few times. This chain links TRBV7-2 with TRBJ2-7; the match to TRBD1 covers 8 bases. The CDR3 runs 15 residues. Germline CDR1 SGHTA, CDR2 FQGNSA. Trimming took 5 bases from V and 4 from J; bases not matched to a gene: 10. CDR3 nucleotides: TGTGCCAGCAGCCAACCGGACAGGGCCGGTTACGAGCAGTACTTC. Its translation is CASSQPDRAGYEQYF.

This clone was seen a handful of times. The rearrangement uses TRBV6-6 and TRBJ2-1, with 9 bases aligning to TRBD2. The CDR3 extends over 15 amino acids. After removal of 2 bases from V and 6 bases from J, the junction contained 5 bases not matched to a gene. Germline assignment: CDR1 MNHNY and CDR2 SVGAGI (reference sequence). CDR3 amino acids: CASSYRAGGSNEQFF. The CDR3 bases are TGTGCCAGCAGTTACCGGGCGGGAGGGTCCAATGAGCAGTTCTTC.

The chain recombines TRBV7-8 with TRBJ2-3; unclear D gene. The V end was cut by 0 bases, the J end by 4 bases, with 8 bases between. Per the germline V gene, CDR1 is SGHVS and CDR2 is FQNEAQ. The CDR3 consists of 14 residues. The CDR3 DNA is TGTGCCAGCAGCTTAGCCAGAAGCGCAGATACGCAGTATTTT. The encoded protein is CASSLARSADTQYF.

This clone was picked up a small number of times. V is TRBV6-1 and J is TRBJ2-3; 7 nucleotides match TRBD1. The CDR3 is 14 residues long. Germline CDR1 MNHNS, CDR2 SASEGT. Germline trimming cut 3 bases from V and 5 bases from J; bases unmatched to any gene: 5. CDR3 sequence (DNA): TGTGCCAGCAGTGACAGGGGGACGATAGATACGCAGTATTTT. Encoded protein: CASSDRGTIDTQYF.

A few counts support this clone. V is TRBV14 and J is TRBJ1-1; 7 bases match TRBD1. Germline CDR1 reads SGHDN; CDR2 reads FVKESK. CDR3 size: 15 residues. V lost 3 bases, J lost 1 base, and 5 bases stayed unmatched. The chain's CDR3 is CASSQGDRTNTEAFF. CDR3 coding DNA: TGTGCCAGCAGCCAGGGGGACAGAACGAACACTGAAGCTTTCTTT.

In this sample, this clone turned up a few times. The rearrangement joins TRBV15 to TRBJ2-1; TRBD2 agrees at 11 bases. Unmatched junction bases numbered 10, after V lost 0 bases and J lost 3 bases. Germline CDR1 is LNHNV and CDR2 is YYDKDF (reference sequence). This CDR3 comprises 19 residues. The CDR3: CATSRDKLAGAGGYNEQFF. In DNA, the CDR3 is TGTGCCACCAGCAGAGATAAACTAGCGGGAGCGGGGGGCTACAATGAGCAGTTCTTC.

The rearrangement joins TRBV30 to TRBJ2-7, with TRBD2 matching 8 bases. The CDR3 length is 13 residues. Germline trimming cut 2 bases from V and 7 bases from J; bases unmatched to any gene: 7. Germline V gene data show CDR1 as GTSNPN and CDR2 as SVGIG (reference sequence). CDR3 DNA sequence: TGTGCCTGGAGTTTACGGGAGGGCGCAGAGCAGTACTTC. It encodes CAWSLREGAEQYF. The full variable domain, with the rest looked up from reference TRBV30 and TRBJ2-7, is SQTIHQWPATLVQPVGSPLSLECTVEGTSNPNLYWYRQAAGRGLQLLFYSVGIGQISSEVPQNLSASRPQDRQFILSSKKLLLSDSGFYLCAWSLREGAEQYFGPGTRLTVT.